What follows are 5 T cell receptor beta chains derived from one specimen sequenced in a study of cytomegalovirus exposure and HLA in healthy donors. It was with 60 Vbeta and 13 Jbeta primers that the PCR ran. The method was immunoSEQ multiplex PCR; TCRdb's version includes in-frame clones alone and lacks a portion of them. There are approximately 120,000 clones in the sample; 76% occur only once, and 1.5% to 2.5% lies in the top ten. The source material was PBMCs. These receptors all stem from a man between 50 and 59 years old in good health and CMV-seronegative.

The gene calls are TRBV4-1 and TRBJ1-1, with D perhaps matching TRBD1 (6 bases). The V end was cut by 0 bases, the J end by 2 bases, with 19 bases between. The CDR3 is 18 residues long. Germline V lookup: CDR1 MGHRA, CDR2 YSYEKL. CDR3 in DNA: TGCGCCAGCAGCCAAGATTCGGCCGGGGGGCAGATTAACACTGAAGCTTTCTTT. It translates to CASSQDSAGGQINTEAFF.

This sequence joins TRBV29-1 and TRBJ1-4; D is unclear. V was clipped by 6 bases and J by 1 base, with 9 bases between them. The CDR3 contains 13 residues. Germline assignment: CDR1 SQVTM and CDR2 ANQGSEA. CDR3 amino acids: CSVASGTNEKLFF. Written as DNA, the CDR3 is TGCAGCGTAGCGTCGGGAACTAATGAAAAACTGTTTTTT.

The chain employs TRBV4-2 and TRBJ1-1; 8 nucleotides agree with TRBD1. The ends lost 0 bases at V and 8 bases at J; junction bases unmatched: 8. Germline V CDR1 and CDR2: LGHNA, YNFKEQ. The CDR3 runs 15 residues. The CDR3 loop is CASSQDGTDRGEAFF. CDR3 sequence (DNA): TGTGCCAGCAGCCAAGATGGGACAGACAGGGGAGAAGCTTTCTTT.

V and J are TRBV5-4 and TRBJ1-5; D remains ambiguous. V was cut by 4 bases and J by 8 bases, with 22 bases left in between. The CDR3 contains 16 residues. Germline V gives CDR1 SGHNT, CDR2 YYREEE (reference sequence). CDR3 coding DNA: TGTGCCAGCAGCAAAGGACCGGGGTATGAGGAAGAGCCCCAGCATTTT. Its protein is CASSKGPGYEEEPQHF.

The rearrangement joins TRBV7-2 to TRBJ1-1; TRBD1 matches 8 bases. Trimming at V came to 2 bases and at J to 2 bases, leaving 4 bases not matched to a gene. The CDR3 is made up of 15 amino acids. Germline V CDR1 and CDR2: SGHTA, FQGNSA. The CDR3 reads CASSLPRGPNTEAFF. In nucleotides, the CDR3 is TGTGCCAGCAGCTTACCCAGGGGGCCCAACACTGAAGCTTTCTTT.